This T cell receptor (beta chain) was sequenced during a study of breast tumors, draining lymph nodes, adjacent tissues. Whole-study results and caveats: The lymph node origin of tumor T cells was framed as consistent with a hypothesis, not demonstrated. Most tumor T cells seemingly derive from lymph node, then expand in tumor.

Axillary draining lymph nodes of breast cancer patients supplied the node samples. CDR3 length equals 17 residues. Trimming cost V 4 bases and J 0 bases, with 14 bases left between them. Germline assignment: CDR1 SGDLS and CDR2 YYNGEE. TCRdb itself ran the multiplex PCR reads through MiXCR, one entry per CDR3 protein. The profile shows around 250,000 distinct CDR3 sequences, around 35% of them singletons. This clonotype was counted ten times or more. No antigen is known for it. The clonotype was recovered from a female donor with breast cancer. Some clones in this sample may be carry-over from other donors' samples. The gene calls are TRBV9 and TRBJ1-6; a weak D match, TRBD1 (5 bases). The material sequenced was axillary lymph node tissue. CDR3 nucleotide sequence: TGTGCCAGCAGCCCTGGGGGGGTCCTCTCCTATAATTCACCCCTCCACTTT. Amino acids: CASSPGGVLSYNSPLHF. The entire variable domain, with the rest obtained from reference TRBV9 and TRBJ1-6, is as follows: DSGVTQTPKHLITATGQRVTLRCSPRSGDLSVYWYQQSLDQGLQFLIQYYNGEERAKGNILERFSAQQFPDLHSELNLSSLELGDSALYFCASSPGGVLSYNSPLHFGNGTRLTVT.